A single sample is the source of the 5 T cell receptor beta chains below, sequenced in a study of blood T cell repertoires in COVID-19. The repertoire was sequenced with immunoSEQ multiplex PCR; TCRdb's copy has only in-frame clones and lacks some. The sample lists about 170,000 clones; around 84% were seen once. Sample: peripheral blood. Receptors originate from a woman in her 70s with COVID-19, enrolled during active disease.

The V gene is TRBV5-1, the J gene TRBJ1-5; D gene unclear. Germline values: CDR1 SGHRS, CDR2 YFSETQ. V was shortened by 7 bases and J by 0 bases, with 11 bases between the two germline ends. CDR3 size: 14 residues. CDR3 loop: CASPSEYSNQPQHF. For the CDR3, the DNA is TGCGCCAGCCCCAGTGAATATAGCAATCAGCCCCAGCATTTT.

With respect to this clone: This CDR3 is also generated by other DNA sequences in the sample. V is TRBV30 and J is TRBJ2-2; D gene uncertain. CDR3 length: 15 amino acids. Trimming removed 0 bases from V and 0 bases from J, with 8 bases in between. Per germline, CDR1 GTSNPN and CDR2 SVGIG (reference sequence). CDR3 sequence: CAWSVGGANTGELFF. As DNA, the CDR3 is TGTGCCTGGAGTGTCGGTGGTGCGAACACCGGGGAGCTGTTTTTT.

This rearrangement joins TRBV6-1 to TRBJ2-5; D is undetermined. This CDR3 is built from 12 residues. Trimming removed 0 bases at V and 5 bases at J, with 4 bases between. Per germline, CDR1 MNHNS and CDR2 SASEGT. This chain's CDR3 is CASSEAGETQYF. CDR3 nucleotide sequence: TGTGCCAGCAGTGAAGCCGGGGAGACCCAGTACTTC.

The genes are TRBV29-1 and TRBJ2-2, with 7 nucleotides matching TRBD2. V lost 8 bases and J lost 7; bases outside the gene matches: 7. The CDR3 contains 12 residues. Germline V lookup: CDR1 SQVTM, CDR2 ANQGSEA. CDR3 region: CSPGEGFGELFF. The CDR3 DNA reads TGCAGCCCGGGGGAGGGGTTCGGGGAGCTGTTTTTT.

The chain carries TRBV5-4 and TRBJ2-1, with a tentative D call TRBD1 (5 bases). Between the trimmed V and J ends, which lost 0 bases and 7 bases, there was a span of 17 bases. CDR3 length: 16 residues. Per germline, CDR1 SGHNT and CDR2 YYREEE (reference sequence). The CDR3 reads CASSLGLKDKSNEQFF. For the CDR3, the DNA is TGTGCCAGCAGCTTGGGGTTGAAGGACAAGTCAAATGAGCAGTTCTTC.